In its sample, the clone carrying this T cell receptor (beta chain) was seen a few times. This entry comes from a study of identifying expanded T cells in peripheral blood. Generated by immunoSEQ multiplex PCR, the TCRdb table keeps only in-frame clones and is missing some. Among around 94,000 clones listed, more than 75% were seen once. V lost 4 bases and J lost 3, with 10 bases in between. CDR1 and CDR2 from the germline V gene are KGHSH and LQKENI. The CDR3 extends over 13 amino acids. The sample consisted of blood. The chain recombines TRBV18 with TRBJ2-7, with D perhaps matching TRBD1 or TRBD2 (6 bases each). The receptor's source is a person aged 18 to 70 in good health. DNA of the CDR3: TGTGCCAGCTCACGGGGGGCGAACTACGAGCAGTACTTC. Encoded protein: CASSRGANYEQYF.